A single sample is the source of the 20 T cell receptor beta chains below, sequenced in a study of T cells after yellow fever vaccination (dated by TCRdb to the late 2010s). Read against the paper, the sample's treatment or condition label means: live attenuated yellow fever vaccine strain. Libraries were built with 5' RACE. Sequencing instrument: Illumina NovaSeq 6000. The public reads were quality trimmed at Q25 with fastp and then assembled into clones with MiXCR by TCRdb, keeping productive beta chains. When rows share a CDR3 protein, they turn into one entry using the most common DNA and genes. The sample table lists 300,000 to 400,000 distinct CDR3 sequences, 12% of them with a count of one. The ten largest account for 2.5% to 4% of the sample. This specimen was CD4+ T cells sorted from PBMCs, taken 15 days after the yellow fever booster vaccination. These receptors were collected from a man aged 18 to 29 who received the YFV17D yellow fever vaccine.

V and J are TRBV7-9 and TRBJ1-4, with 10 bases identical to TRBD1. The J segment lost 8 bases and the V segment lost 5 bases, leaving 8 bases of the junction unmatched. The CDR3 contains 15 residues. Germline-derived CDR1 and CDR2 are SEHNR and FQNEAQ (reference sequence). CDR3 region: CASSQPGQGREKLFF. CDR3 nucleotides: TGTGCCAGCAGCCAACCGGGACAGGGGAGGGAAAAACTGTTTTTT.

This clonotype was detected only a few times. The rearrangement uses TRBV20-1 and TRBJ1-1; D is unclear. CDR1 is DFQATT, CDR2 SNEGSKA, per germline (reference sequence). The CDR3 spans 12 residues. CDR3 DNA: TGCAGGACCAGTTACATGAACACTGAAGCTTTCTTT. This codes for CRTSYMNTEAFF.

This clonotype has just a few counts. This chain links TRBV5-1 with TRBJ1-1, with D possibly being TRBD1 (6 bases). Trimming cost V 4 bases and J 1 base, with 17 bases left between them. Germline V CDR1 and CDR2: SGHRS, YFSETQ. The CDR3 totals 16 residues. CDR3 bases: TGCGCCAGCAGCCAACAGGGCCCCCCTTCGAACACTGAAGCTTTCTTT. Translation: CASSQQGPPSNTEAFF. The whole variable domain, remainder taken from reference TRBV5-1 and TRBJ1-1, is KAGVTQTPRYLIKTRGQQVTLSCSPISGHRSVSWYQQTPGQGLQFLFEYFSETQRNKGNFPGRFSGRQFSNSRSEMNVSTLELGDSALYLCASSQQGPPSNTEAFFGQGTRLTVV.

The chain has TRBV4-1 and TRBJ2-2, with 8 positions matching TRBD2. Germline V gene lookup returns CDR1 MGHRA and CDR2 YSYEKL. The V segment lost 4 bases and the J segment 7 bases; nucleotides outside the gene matches: 5. CDR3 length equals 14 residues. CDR3 sequence reads: CASSLRGGGGELFF. CDR3 bases: TGCGCCAGCAGCCTCCGGGGGGGAGGCGGGGAGCTGTTTTTT.

The rearrangement joins TRBV5-1 to TRBJ1-1; D remains unclear. CDR1 and CDR2 (germline): SGHRS, YFSETQ. The ends were cut back, 1 base at V and 5 bases at J, with 12 bases in the middle. CDR3 size: 14 residues. DNA of the CDR3: TGCGCCAGCAGCTTGAACCTCGGCGGGACTGAAGCTTTCTTT. Encoded protein: CASSLNLGGTEAFF.

The J gene is TRBJ1-2, the V gene TRBV20-1, with D possibly being TRBD1 (5 bases). Trimming removed 0 bases at V and 7 bases at J, with 12 bases between. This CDR3 comprises 13 residues. Germline CDR1 and CDR2: DFQATT and SNEGSKA (reference sequence). The DNA of the CDR3 is TGCAGTGCTAGAGATAGTACGGGGCTTGGCTACACCTTC. It specifies CSARDSTGLGYTF.

The CDR3 sequence is CASSLREFGEQYF. The CDR3 DNA reads as TGTGCCAGCAGTCTCAGGGAATTCGGTGAGCAGTACTTC. The chain combines TRBV12-3 or TRBV12-4 with TRBJ2-7, with D tentatively TRBD1 (5 bases). This CDR3 contains 13 residues. The V gene lost 5 bases and the J gene lost 7 bases, with 15 bases spanning the gap.

This clonotype has a handful of counts. The CDR3 region has the DNA TGCAGTGCTAATAGCCCCCTAAACACCGGGGAGCTGTTTTTT. Its translation: CSANSPLNTGELFF. The V gene is TRBV20-1, the J gene TRBJ2-2; no definite D call. Trimming removed 4 bases at V and 2 bases at J, with 11 bases between. The CDR3 extends over 14 amino acids. From germline, CDR1 is DFQATT and CDR2 SNEGSKA (reference sequence).

This rearrangement joins TRBV6-1 to TRBJ1-3, with 7 bases fitting TRBD1. The CDR3 is 15 amino acids. The J segment lost 4 bases and the V segment lost 7 bases, leaving 10 bases of the junction unmatched. CDR1 MNHNS and CDR2 SASEGT come from the germline V gene. CDR3: CASNSGDSVGNTIYF. The CDR3 DNA reads as TGTGCCAGCAATTCAGGGGACAGCGTAGGAAACACCATATATTTT.

This chain uses TRBV4-2 with TRBJ2-2; 7 bases are shared with TRBD1. Germline assignment: CDR1 LGHNA and CDR2 YNFKEQ. V shed 6 bases, J shed 0 bases, and the junction held 4 bases outside the gene matches. The CDR3 is 15 amino acids. CDR3 bases: TGTGCCAGCAGTAGACAGGGCTCGAACACCGGGGAGCTGTTTTTT. This codes for CASSRQGSNTGELFF.

This clonotype has just a few counts. The V call is TRBV7-2, the J call TRBJ1-2, with a possible D match to TRBD1 (5 bases). The CDR3 totals 14 residues. Trimming cost V 5 bases and J 3 bases, with 13 bases left between them. The V gene's germline CDR1 is SGHTA and CDR2 FQGNSA. The DNA of the CDR3 is TGTGCCAGCAGCCCCAGGGCGGTCCACTATGGCTACACCTTC. Protein sequence: CASSPRAVHYGYTF.

This clonotype was recorded a few times. The rearrangement links TRBV2 to TRBJ2-2; 11 bases align to TRBD1. The germline V gene encodes CDR1 SNHLY and CDR2 FYNNEI. Trimming at V came to 11 bases and at J to 7 bases, leaving 12 bases not matched to a gene. The CDR3 loop spans 15 amino acids. CDR3 protein: CAVSRDRGFGGELFF. CDR3 DNA sequence: TGTGCCGTCTCCCGGGACAGGGGGTTCGGCGGGGAGCTGTTTTTT.

The DNA for the CDR3 is TGTGCCAGCAGCGCTATCGGGGGCTTGGCTGAAGCTTTCTTT. It codes for CASSAIGGLAEAFF. J is TRBJ1-1 and V is TRBV6-2 or TRBV6-3; TRBD1 is a possible D gene (6 bases). The germline gives CDR1 MNHEY, CDR2 SVGEGT. The CDR3 totals 14 residues. Between the trimmed V and J ends, which lost 6 bases and 6 bases, there was a span of 17 bases.

The V call is TRBV12-3 or TRBV12-4, the J call TRBJ1-4; tentative D call: TRBD1 (6 bases). The CDR3 loop spans 14 amino acids. The ends were cut back, 7 bases at V and 8 bases at J, with 17 bases in the middle. This chain's CDR3 is CASNTWQGTEKLFF. The CDR3 DNA sequence: TGTGCCAGCAACACATGGCAGGGGACGGAAAAACTGTTTTTT.

The genes are TRBV30 and TRBJ1-2, with D possibly matching TRBD1 (5 bases). Deletions cut 3 bases from V and 4 bases from J, with 9 bases between. The CDR3 is 12 residues long. The V gene's germline CDR1 is GTSNPN and CDR2 SVGIG (reference sequence). CDR3 protein: CAWSRGPYGYTF. CDR3 in DNA: TGTGCCTGGAGCCGGGGCCCCTATGGCTACACCTTC.

This clonotype was seen a few times. This chain links TRBV7-3 with TRBJ2-1, with 7 bases identical to TRBD1. Germline V gene sequence: CDR1 SGHTA, CDR2 FQGTGA. V lost 2 bases, J lost 4 bases, and 5 bases stayed unmatched. The CDR3 is made up of 15 amino acids. The CDR3 DNA reads as TGTGCCAGCAGCTTACTTGGACAGGCTTACAATGAGCAGTTCTTC. Amino acid sequence: CASSLLGQAYNEQFF.

The chain uses TRBV29-1 and TRBJ1-1; D is ambiguous. Germline values: CDR1 SQVTM, CDR2 ANQGSEA. This CDR3 comprises 15 residues. In DNA, the CDR3 is TGCACCGTCTCCTTCGGCCTACAGTCAAACACTGAAGCTTTCTTT. This encodes CTVSFGLQSNTEAFF.

The sample holds one count of this clonotype. This chain joins TRBV4-1 and TRBJ1-1; D not certain. Germline CDR1 and CDR2: MGHRA and YSYEKL. The CDR3 is made up of 17 amino acids. The V end was cut by 1 base, the J end by 0 bases, with 15 bases between. CDR3 DNA sequence: TGCGCCAGCAGCCAAGGGATAGGTGGCAGAATGAACACTGAAGCTTTCTTT. Protein sequence: CASSQGIGGRMNTEAFF.

There are a few counts of this clonotype. This sequence joins TRBV5-1 and TRBJ1-1, with D hard to call. The CDR3 extends over 11 amino acids. CDR1 and CDR2 from the germline V gene are SGHRS and YFSETQ. The V gene lost 3 bases and the J gene lost 9 bases, with 9 bases spanning the gap. The CDR3 here is CASSSTGKAFF. The CDR3 DNA follows: TGCGCCAGCAGCTCGACGGGGAAAGCTTTCTTT. Using reference TRBV5-1 and TRBJ1-1 for the parts outside the CDR3, the full variable domain is KAGVTQTPRYLIKTRGQQVTLSCSPISGHRSVSWYQQTPGQGLQFLFEYFSETQRNKGNFPGRFSGRQFSNSRSEMNVSTLELGDSALYLCASSSTGKAFFGQGTRLTVV.

This chain links TRBV4-1 with TRBJ2-3, with TRBD2 matching over 11 bases. CDR3 size: 15 residues. Trimming at V came to 5 bases and at J to 2 bases, leaving 3 bases not matched to a gene. Germline CDR1 and CDR2: MGHRA and YSYEKL. This CDR3 is CASSMTSGDTDTQYF. The CDR3 DNA is TGCGCCAGCAGCATGACTAGCGGGGACACAGATACGCAGTATTTT.